This T cell receptor (beta chain) was captured by sequencing in a study of CDR3 diversity in severe acne. TCRdb passed the PCR reads through MiXCR, listing each CDR3 protein once. The sample includes 65,000 to 95,000 distinct CDR3 sequences, 45% to 60% seen only once; the top ten take 14%. This clonotype was picked up a small number of times. A much larger clone is a single base away; this may be a read error. Germline V gene sequence: CDR1 SGHRS, CDR2 YFSETQ. The CDR3 consists of 15 residues. This clonotype was obtained from a male donor in good health, without acne. The V gene is TRBV5-1, the J gene TRBJ2-5; 7 positions match TRBD2. Sequencing was carried out using blood. In DNA, the CDR3 is TGCGCCAGCAGCTTGGGGAGCGGGAACCAAGAGGCCCAGTACTTC. Translated, it gives CASSLGSGNQEAQYF.